A selection of T cell receptor beta chains follows, all from one sample in a study of shared clonotypes between healthy human individuals. Sequenced by immunoSEQ multiplex PCR; TCRdb stores in-frame clones only, minus some. The table includes roughly 810,000 clones, roughly 96% detected once. Source material: naive CD8+ T cells sorted from blood. These receptor sequences come from a young man in good health. The conserved cysteine and the conserved F or W are not part of the CDR3 here. A D gene is named only where the DNA matches it firmly.

V: TRBV25-1; D: TRBD1; CDR3: ASSNPTGEVTDTQY
V: TRBV4-1; D: TRBD1; CDR3: ASSQDQGASTEAF
V: TRBV6-4; D: TRBD2; CDR3: ASSWTSGNEQF
V: TRBV5-1; D: -; CDR3: ASSYQQGRVTNTEAF
V: TRBV27; D: TRBD2; CDR3: ASSLSLAEVSYEQY
V: TRBV29-1; D: TRBD1; CDR3: SVTGGAGEKLF
V: TRBV4-1; D: TRBD2; CDR3: ASSSRAAGGPGTDTQY
V: TRBV6-5; D: -; CDR3: ASSPGLVGTQY
V: TRBV4-1; D: -; CDR3: ASSPRQQRLDQPQH
V: TRBV11-2; D: -; CDR3: ASSWGVSSGNTIY
V: TRBV29-1; D: TRBD2; CDR3: SVEKAGGQSDTQY
V: TRBV7-9; D: -; CDR3: ASSSGVRRDDGYT
V: TRBV7-2; D: -; CDR3: ASSLRGASSGNTIY
V: TRBV27; D: -; CDR3: ASSPQASIHEQY
V: TRBV18; D: -; CDR3: ASSPPARGGGYT
V: TRBV6-6; D: TRBD1; CDR3: ASSYSGRGHESGYT
V: TRBV4-1; D: -; CDR3: ASSQEGGRVGIMNTEAF